This T cell receptor beta chain comes out of a study of cytomegalovirus exposure and HLA in healthy donors. Study results and caveats: About 87% or about 30% of the time was how often most TCR beta V segments were productive, according to an earlier analysis. A later analysis linked a missense DCLRE1C variant to TCR beta V- and J-gene trimming. The authors later found HLA-associated TCR beta chains more clonally expanded than equally common others.

Use of 60 Vbeta and 13 Jbeta primers characterized the PCR. This table comes from immunoSEQ multiplex PCR, and its TCRdb copy is limited to in-frame clones, with some not included. The table has 150,000 to 200,000 clones, approximately 80% seen once. About this clone: The antigen is not known.

Material: PBMCs. The sequence derives from a young woman in good health and CMV-seropositive.

CDR3 residues: CASSLFPARHEKLFF. Here the CDR3 DNA reads TGTGCCAGCAGCTTATTCCCGGCCAGGCATGAAAAACTGTTTTTT. The V gene is TRBV7-9, the J gene TRBJ1-4; D gene uncertain. CDR3 length equals 15 residues. Between the trimmed V and J ends, which lost 2 bases and 6 bases, there was a span of 13 bases. Germline CDR1 SEHNR, CDR2 FQNEAQ (reference sequence).